The 13 T cell receptor beta chains in this list originate from one sample, sequenced in a study of T cell responses to AZD1222 COVID-19 vaccine. TCRdb's copy holds only in-frame clones and misses some; the assay was immunoSEQ multiplex PCR. The sample comprises 160,000 or so clones, around nine tenths of which are singletons, and around 3% rests with the top ten. The starting material was peripheral blood, obtained on day 0 of AZD1222 vaccination. These receptors came from an adult in good health.

V gene TRBV12-5 combines with J gene TRBJ2-5; no definite D call. CDR1 LGHNT and CDR2 FRNRAP come from the germline V gene. V lost 0 bases and J 1 base, leaving 3 bases between the germline ends. The CDR3 covers 13 residues. CDR3 bases: TGTGCTAGTGGTTTGGTGACCCAAGAGACCCAGTACTTC. As protein: CASGLVTQETQYF.

V and J are TRBV12-3 or TRBV12-4 and TRBJ2-7, with a possible D match to TRBD2 (6 bases). V was trimmed by 6 bases and J by 6 bases, leaving 12 bases between them. The CDR3 has 12 amino acids. The CDR3 DNA follows: TGTGCCAGCAGCAATCTGGGGGGCGAGCAGTACTTC. The encoded protein is CASSNLGGEQYF.

The chain is built from TRBV6-2 or TRBV6-3 and TRBJ2-7; 12 bases are a match to TRBD2. This CDR3 region has 16 residues. Germline CDR1 reads MNHEY; CDR2 reads SVGEGT. J was trimmed by 1 base and V by 2 bases; bases with no gene match: 3. The CDR3 nucleotides are TGTGCCAGCAGTTACCTCACTAGCGGGAGGTCCTACGAGCAGTACTTC. This codes for CASSYLTSGRSYEQYF.

The gene calls are TRBV19 and TRBJ2-2, with no clear D. Trimming took 9 bases from V and 1 from J, leaving 6 bases between them. This CDR3 contains 12 residues. CDR1 LNHDA and CDR2 SQIVND come from the germline V gene (reference sequence). The CDR3 sequence: CASNLNTGELFF. CDR3 coding DNA: TGTGCCAGCAATCTGAACACCGGGGAGCTGTTTTTT.

The gene calls are TRBV5-4 and TRBJ2-7; 8 nucleotides agree with TRBD2. Germline assignment: CDR1 SGHNT and CDR2 YYREEE (reference sequence). Trimming cost V 4 bases and J 0 bases; bases outside gene matches: 6. The CDR3 runs 15 residues. For the CDR3, the DNA is TGTGCCAGCAGCACTCAGAGCGGGAGCTCCTACGAGCAGTACTTC. This sequence encodes CASSTQSGSSYEQYF.

The V and J genes are TRBV18 and TRBJ2-7, with D possibly being TRBD2 (5 bases). Germline CDR1 and CDR2: KGHSH and LQKENI. The CDR3 covers 11 residues. Trimming cost V 6 bases and J 7 bases, with 10 bases left between them. DNA for the CDR3: TGTGCCAGCTCCTACAGAGGGGAGCAGTACTTC. It specifies CASSYRGEQYF.

The CDR3 reads CASSQVGGEKLFF. The CDR3 DNA sequence: TGCGCCAGCAGCCAAGTGGGAGGTGAAAAACTGTTTTTT. V usage is TRBV4-1 and J usage is TRBJ1-4, with D unclear. The CDR3 length is 13 residues. V was pared by 1 base and J by 7 bases, with 7 bases between. Germline CDR1 is MGHRA and CDR2 is YSYEKL.

This sequence joins TRBV25-1 and TRBJ1-2; D ambiguous. There are 16 residues in the CDR3. The ends were cut back, 1 base at V and 8 bases at J, with 20 bases in the middle. Germline-derived CDR1 and CDR2 are MGHDK and SYGVNS. The CDR3 reads CASSESGRRDPWGYTF. The CDR3 coding sequence is TGTGCCAGCAGTGAATCTGGCAGAAGGGATCCCTGGGGCTACACCTTC.

The chain uses TRBV4-1 and TRBJ1-1, with 7 bases lining up with TRBD1. Looked up from germline, CDR1 is MGHRA and CDR2 is YSYEKL. The J segment lost 5 bases and the V segment lost 2 bases, leaving 14 bases of the junction unmatched. CDR3 length: 17 amino acids. CDR3 amino acids: CASSQHSGGWVGTEAFF. DNA of the CDR3: TGCGCCAGCAGCCAACACTCAGGGGGATGGGTGGGAACTGAAGCTTTCTTT.

The V gene is TRBV27, the J gene TRBJ1-2; no clear D. CDR1 and CDR2 from the germline V gene are MNHEY and SMNVEV (reference sequence). This CDR3 contains 13 residues. With 1 base removed from V and 4 bases from J, the gap between germline ends came to 7 bases. The CDR3 here is CASSLYSSYGYTF. The CDR3 nucleotides are TGTGCCAGCAGTTTATATAGCAGCTATGGCTACACCTTC.

This clone was detected once. The chain combines TRBV29-1 with TRBJ1-4, with 7 bases aligning to TRBD1. Germline trimming cut 5 bases from V and 6 bases from J; bases unmatched to any gene: 3. Germline V gene data show CDR1 as SQVTM and CDR2 as ANQGSEA. This CDR3 has 12 residues. CDR3 sequence reads: CSVYRGDEKLFF. DNA of the CDR3: TGCAGCGTTTACAGGGGCGATGAAAAACTGTTTTTT.

This chain links TRBV9 with TRBJ1-2; D gene ambiguous. The CDR3 has 15 residues. Trimming stripped 6 bases from V and 1 base from J, with 16 bases between. Germline CDR1 is SGDLS and CDR2 is YYNGEE. CDR3 residues: CASTFSREVNYGYTF. The CDR3 DNA follows: TGTGCCAGCACCTTTTCCCGAGAGGTTAACTATGGCTACACCTTC.

This clone has a single count. The rearrangement links TRBV5-4 to TRBJ2-7, with TRBD2 matching over 10 bases. This CDR3 is built from 17 residues. V was pared by 4 bases and J by 0 bases, with 10 bases of the junction left unmatched. In germline, CDR1 is SGHNT, CDR2 YYREEE (reference sequence). This chain's CDR3 is CASSHQEVAGGSYEQYF. In DNA form, the CDR3 reads TGTGCCAGCAGCCACCAGGAGGTAGCGGGAGGCTCCTACGAGCAGTACTTC.